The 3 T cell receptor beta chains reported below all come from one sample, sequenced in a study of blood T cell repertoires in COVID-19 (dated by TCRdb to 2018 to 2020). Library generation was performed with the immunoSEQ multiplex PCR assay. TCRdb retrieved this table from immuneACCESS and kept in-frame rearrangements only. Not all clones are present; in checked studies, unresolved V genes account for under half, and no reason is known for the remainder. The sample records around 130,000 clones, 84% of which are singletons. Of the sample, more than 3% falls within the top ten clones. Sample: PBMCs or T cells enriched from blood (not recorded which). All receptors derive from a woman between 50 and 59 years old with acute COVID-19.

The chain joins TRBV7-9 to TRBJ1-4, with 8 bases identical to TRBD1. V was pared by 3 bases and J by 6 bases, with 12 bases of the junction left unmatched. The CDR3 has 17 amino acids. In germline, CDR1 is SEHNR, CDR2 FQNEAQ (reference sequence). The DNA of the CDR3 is TGTGCCAGCAGCTTGGTAGGCAGGGGGCCTCTGGATGAAAAACTGTTTTTT. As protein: CASSLVGRGPLDEKLFF.

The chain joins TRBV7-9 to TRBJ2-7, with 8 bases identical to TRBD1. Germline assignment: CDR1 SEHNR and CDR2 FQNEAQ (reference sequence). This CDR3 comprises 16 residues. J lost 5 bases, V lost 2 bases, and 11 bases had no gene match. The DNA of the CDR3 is TGTGCCAGCAGCTTATTAGGTCACAGGGGGAAAGACGAGCAGTACTTC. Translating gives CASSLLGHRGKDEQYF.

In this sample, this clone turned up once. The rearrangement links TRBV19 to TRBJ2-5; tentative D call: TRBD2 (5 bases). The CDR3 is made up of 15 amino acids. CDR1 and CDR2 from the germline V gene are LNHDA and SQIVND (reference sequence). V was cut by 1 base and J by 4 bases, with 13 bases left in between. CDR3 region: CASSIARAGLETQYF. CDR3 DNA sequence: TGTGCCAGTAGTATAGCGAGGGCTGGGTTAGAGACCCAGTACTTC.